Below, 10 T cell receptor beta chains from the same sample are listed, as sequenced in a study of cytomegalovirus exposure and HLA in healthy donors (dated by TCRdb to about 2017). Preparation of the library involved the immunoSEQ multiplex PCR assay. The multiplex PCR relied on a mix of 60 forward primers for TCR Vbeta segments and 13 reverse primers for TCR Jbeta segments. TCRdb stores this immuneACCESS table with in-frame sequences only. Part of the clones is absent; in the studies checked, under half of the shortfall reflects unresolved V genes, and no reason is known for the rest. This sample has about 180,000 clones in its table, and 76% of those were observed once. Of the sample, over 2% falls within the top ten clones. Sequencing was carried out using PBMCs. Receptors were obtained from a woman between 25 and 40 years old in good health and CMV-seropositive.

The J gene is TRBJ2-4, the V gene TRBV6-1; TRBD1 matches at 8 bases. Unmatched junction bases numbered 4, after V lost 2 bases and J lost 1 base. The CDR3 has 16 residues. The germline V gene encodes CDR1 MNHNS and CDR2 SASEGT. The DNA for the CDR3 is TGTGCCAGCAGTGAACCGGACAGGGACGCCAAAAACATTCAGTACTTC. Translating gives CASSEPDRDAKNIQYF.

CDR3 amino acids: CASQADRFSNQPQHF. The DNA of the CDR3 is TGTGCCTCCCAAGCGGACAGGTTTAGCAATCAGCCCCAGCATTTT. This sequence joins TRBV2 and TRBJ1-5, with 7 positions matching TRBD1. The CDR3 covers 15 residues. V lost 11 bases and J lost 0; bases outside the gene matches: 10. Germline values: CDR1 SNHLY, CDR2 FYNNEI.

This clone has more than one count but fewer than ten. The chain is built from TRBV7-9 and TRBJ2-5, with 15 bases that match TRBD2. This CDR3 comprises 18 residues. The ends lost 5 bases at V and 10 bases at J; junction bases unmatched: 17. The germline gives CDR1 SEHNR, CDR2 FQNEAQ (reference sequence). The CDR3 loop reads CASSLAGLAGGPPEGQYF. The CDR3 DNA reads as TGTGCCAGCAGCCTGGCGGGACTAGCGGGGGGCCCTCCGGAGGGCCAGTACTTC.

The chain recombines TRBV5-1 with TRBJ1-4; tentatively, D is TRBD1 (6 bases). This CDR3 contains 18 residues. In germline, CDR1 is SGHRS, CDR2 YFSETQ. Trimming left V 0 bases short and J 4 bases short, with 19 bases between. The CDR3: CASSLAGGQGTHNEKLFF. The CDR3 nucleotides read TGCGCCAGCAGCTTGGCGGGGGGACAAGGGACCCATAATGAAAAACTGTTTTTT.

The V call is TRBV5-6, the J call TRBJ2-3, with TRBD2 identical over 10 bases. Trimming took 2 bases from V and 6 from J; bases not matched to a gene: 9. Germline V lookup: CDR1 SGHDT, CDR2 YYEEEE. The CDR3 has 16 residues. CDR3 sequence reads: CASSFRTSGVRDTQYF. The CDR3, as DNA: TGTGCCAGCAGCTTTAGAACTAGCGGGGTGCGGGATACGCAGTATTTT.

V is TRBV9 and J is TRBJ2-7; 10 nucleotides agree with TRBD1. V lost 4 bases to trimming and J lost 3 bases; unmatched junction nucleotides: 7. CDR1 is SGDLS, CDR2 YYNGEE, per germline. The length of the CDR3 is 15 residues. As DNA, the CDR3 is TGTGCCAGCAGCCTTGGCGGGGACAGGGGCTACGAGCAGTACTTC. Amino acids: CASSLGGDRGYEQYF.

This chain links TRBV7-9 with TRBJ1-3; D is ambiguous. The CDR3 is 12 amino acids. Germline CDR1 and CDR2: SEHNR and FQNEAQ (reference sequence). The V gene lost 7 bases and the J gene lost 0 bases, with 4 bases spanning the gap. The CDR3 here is CASTSSGNTIYF. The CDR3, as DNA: TGTGCCAGCACGTCCTCTGGAAACACCATATATTTT.

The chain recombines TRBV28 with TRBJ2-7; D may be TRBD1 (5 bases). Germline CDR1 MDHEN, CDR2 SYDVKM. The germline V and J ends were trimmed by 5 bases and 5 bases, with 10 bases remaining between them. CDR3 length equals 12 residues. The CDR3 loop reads CASSIQGHEQYF. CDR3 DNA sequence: TGTGCCAGCAGTATCCAGGGCCACGAGCAGTACTTC. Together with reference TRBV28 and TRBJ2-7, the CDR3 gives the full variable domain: DVKVTQSSRYLVKRTGEKVFLECVQDMDHENMFWYRQDPGLGLRLIYFSYDVKMKEKGDIPEGYSVSREKKERFSLILESASTNQTSMYLCASSIQGHEQYFGPGTRLTVT.

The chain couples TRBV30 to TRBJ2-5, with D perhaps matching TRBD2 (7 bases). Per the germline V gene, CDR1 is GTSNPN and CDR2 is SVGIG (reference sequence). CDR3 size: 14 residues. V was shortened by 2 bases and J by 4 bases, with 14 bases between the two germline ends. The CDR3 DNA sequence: TGTGCCTGGAGTCGGGGGGCGCAAGGAGAGACCCAGTACTTC. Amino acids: CAWSRGAQGETQYF.

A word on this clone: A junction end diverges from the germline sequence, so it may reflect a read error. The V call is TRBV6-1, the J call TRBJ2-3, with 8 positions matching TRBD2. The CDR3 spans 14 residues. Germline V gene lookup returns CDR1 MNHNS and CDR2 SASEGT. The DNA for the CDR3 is TGTGCCAGCACCGCGGGGGGCGGCACAGATACGCGGTATTTT. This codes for CASTAGGGTDTRYF.